The rows below give T cell receptor beta chains drawn from one sample of a study of blood T cell repertoires in COVID-19. Produced via immunoSEQ multiplex PCR; TCRdb's table is partial and in-frame only. The sample lists more than 95,000 clones, approximately 76% occurring once. Input material: peripheral blood. These receptors originate from a woman between 70 and 85 years old with acute or convalescent COVID-19. The CDR3 runs from the conserved cysteine through the conserved F or W. The D gene is left open where the match is weak. Clone size is shown for a subset of rows, as once, few, many or a class of expanded clone.

abundance	d_gene	j_gene	v_gene	CDR3aa	CDR3nt
-	-	TRBJ1-1	TRBV6-6	CASTSPSRSNTEAFF	TGTGCCAGCACCTCCCCATCACGGTCGAACACTGAAGCTTTCTTT
-	-	TRBJ1-1	TRBV14	CASSQSGKRGTTEAFF	TGTGCCAGCAGCCAATCCGGGAAGCGGGGAACAACTGAAGCTTTCTTT
once	TRBD1	TRBJ1-1	TRBV2	CASSEMWGTGSTEAFF	TGTGCCAGCAGTGAAATGTGGGGGACAGGAAGCACTGAAGCTTTCTTT
-	-	TRBJ1-5	TRBV3-1/TRBV3-2	CASSHRGFPNQPQHF	TGTGCCAGCAGCCACAGAGGGTTTCCCAATCAGCCCCAGCATTTT
-	TRBD1	TRBJ1-2	TRBV7-8	CASSLGDRGGYGYTF	TGTGCCAGCAGCTTAGGGGACAGGGGGGGCTATGGCTACACCTTC
many	-	TRBJ1-4	TRBV4-2	CASSPRGEKLFF	TGTGCCAGCAGCCCGAGGGGGGAAAAACTGTTTTTT
-	-	TRBJ1-1	TRBV5-1	CASSLTPPNTEAFF	TGCGCCAGCAGCCTGACACCTCCAAACACTGAAGCTTTCTTT
-	TRBD2	TRBJ2-1	TRBV15	CATSEPGLAVSYNEQFF	TGTGCCACCAGCGAACCGGGACTAGCGGTCTCCTACAATGAGCAGTTCTTC
-	TRBD2	TRBJ2-1	TRBV9	CASSVGLAGVSYNEQFF	TGTGCCAGCAGCGTAGGGCTAGCGGGGGTGTCCTACAATGAGCAGTTCTTC
few	-	TRBJ2-1	TRBV6-1	CASSEVSGSGEQFF	TGTGCCAGCAGTGAGGTTTCGGGTTCGGGGGAGCAGTTCTTC
few	TRBD1	TRBJ2-3	TRBV5-1	CASSFGQGWTQYF	TGCGCCAGCAGCTTTGGACAGGGGTGGACGCAGTATTTT
once	TRBD2	TRBJ2-1	TRBV7-9	CASRMTGGNEQFF	TGTGCCAGCAGGATGACGGGGGGCAATGAGCAGTTCTTC
-	-	TRBJ1-4	TRBV7-2	CASSFGGNEKLFF	TGTGCCAGCAGCTTCGGCGGTAATGAAAAACTGTTTTTT
-	TRBD2	TRBJ2-3	TRBV27	CASSKTPGLAGGPTADTQYF	TGTGCCAGCAGCAAAACCCCGGGACTAGCGGGGGGGCCTACCGCAGATACGCAGTATTTT
-	-	TRBJ1-2	TRBV2	CASRRGGPGFTF	TGTGCCAGCAGGCGGGGTGGTCCTGGCTTCACCTTC
-	-	TRBJ2-2	TRBV15	CATSRVFANTGELFF	TGTGCCACCAGCAGAGTCTTCGCGAACACCGGGGAGCTGTTTTTT
-	-	TRBJ1-1	TRBV11-3	CASSLGGTAGTEAFF	TGTGCCAGCAGCTTAGGGGGTACTGCGGGGACTGAAGCTTTCTTT
-	TRBD1	TRBJ2-7	TRBV6-6	CASSRGQGDEQYF	TGTGCCAGCAGTAGGGGACAGGGTGACGAGCAGTACTTC
-	TRBD1	TRBJ2-7	TRBV4-1	CASSQVPVGQDPRGQYF	TGCGCCAGCAGCCAAGTTCCGGTAGGACAGGATCCCAGGGGGCAGTACTTC
few	TRBD1	TRBJ2-7	TRBV7-9	CASSSNPRQGAYEQYF	TGTGCCAGCAGCTCGAACCCGAGACAGGGGGCCTACGAGCAGTACTTC
-	TRBD1	TRBJ1-6	TRBV28	CASRTGSSTANSPLHF	TGTGCCAGTCGGACAGGGAGCTCGACCGCGAATTCACCCCTCCACTTT
-	-	TRBJ1-2	TRBV5-1	CASSLDGHSGYTF	TGCGCCAGCAGCTTGGATGGGCACTCGGGCTACACCTTC
-	TRBD1	TRBJ1-1	TRBV6-5	CASSRGDRGTEAFF	TGTGCCAGCAGCCGAGGGGACAGGGGGACTGAAGCTTTCTTT
-	TRBD1	TRBJ1-4	TRBV7-8	CASSSLGQGNEKLFF	TGTGCCAGCAGCTCCCTGGGACAGGGAAATGAAAAACTGTTTTTT
-	TRBD2	TRBJ2-1	TRBV6-1	CASSDGQGGNEQFF	TGTGCCAGCAGTGACGGTCAGGGAGGGAATGAGCAGTTCTTC
-	TRBD1	TRBJ2-7	TRBV2	CASVRDRGRTYEQYF	TGTGCCAGTGTACGGGACAGGGGTCGGACCTACGAGCAGTACTTC
-	TRBD1	TRBJ1-5	TRBV6-5	CASSRGQDHQPQHF	TGTGCCAGCAGTAGAGGACAGGATCATCAGCCCCAGCATTTT
-	-	TRBJ1-1	TRBV14	CASSQDRNTEAFF	TGTGCCAGCAGCCAAGATCGGAACACTGAAGCTTTCTTT
-	TRBD2	TRBJ2-5	TRBV20-1	CSASGTSFETQYF	TGCAGTGCTAGTGGGACTAGCTTTGAGACCCAGTACTTC
once	TRBD2	TRBJ2-1	TRBV4-1	CASSQSAGPYNEQFF	TGCGCCAGCAGCCAATCAGCGGGGCCGTACAATGAGCAGTTCTTC
once	TRBD1	TRBJ1-4	TRBV5-1	CASSAIPGQGEKLFF	TGCGCCAGCAGCGCCATACCGGGACAGGGGGAAAAACTGTTTTTT
many	TRBD1	TRBJ1-1	TRBV12-3/TRBV12-4	CASNGQGNTEAFF	TGTGCCAGCAACGGACAGGGGAACACTGAAGCTTTCTTT
-	TRBD1	TRBJ1-5	TRBV6-5	CASSYGQGRNQPQHF	TGTGCCAGCAGTTACGGACAGGGACGCAATCAGCCCCAGCATTTT
-	TRBD1	TRBJ1-5	TRBV5-4	CASSLYRGPGGSNQPQHF	TGTGCCAGCAGCTTATACAGGGGGCCGGGGGGCAGCAATCAGCCCCAGCATTTT
-	TRBD2	TRBJ2-1	TRBV19	CASSRLAGGHYNEQFF	TGTGCCAGTAGCAGACTAGCGGGGGGGCACTACAATGAGCAGTTCTTC
-	TRBD1	TRBJ2-1	TRBV3-1/TRBV3-2	CASSQRQGTNEQFF	TGTGCCAGCAGCCAACGACAGGGGACGAATGAGCAGTTCTTC
-	-	TRBJ1-1	TRBV7-8	CASSSDSLNTEAFF	TGTGCCAGCAGCTCGGACAGCCTGAACACTGAAGCTTTCTTT
-	-	TRBJ1-2	TRBV27	CASSLRGDYGYTF	TGTGCCAGCAGTTTACGGGGGGACTATGGCTACACCTTC
few	TRBD1	TRBJ1-1	TRBV15	CATSKLRRLRDRINNTEAFF	TGTGCCACCAGCAAGCTACGCCGCCTCCGGGACAGAATAAACAACACTGAAGCTTTCTTT
-	-	TRBJ1-5	TRBV7-8	CASSLARDPNQPQHF	TGTGCCAGCAGCTTAGCGCGGGACCCCAATCAGCCCCAGCATTTT
-	TRBD1	TRBJ2-7	TRBV18	CASTRDRAYEQYF	TGTGCCAGCACAAGGGACAGGGCTTACGAGCAGTACTTC
-	TRBD1	TRBJ2-7	TRBV2	CASTIEQGLRYEQYF	TGTGCCAGCACCATAGAACAGGGGCTGAGATACGAGCAGTACTTC
-	TRBD1	TRBJ1-2	TRBV28	CASSSQTGGANYGYTF	TGTGCCAGCAGCTCCCAAACAGGGGGCGCTAACTATGGCTACACCTTC
-	-	TRBJ1-4	TRBV10-3	CAIREGHSNEKLFF	TGTGCCATCCGGGAGGGGCATTCTAATGAAAAACTGTTTTTT
-	-	TRBJ1-1	TRBV28	CASSLRAEAFF	TGTGCCAGCAGTTTGAGAGCTGAAGCTTTCTTT
-	TRBD1	TRBJ1-5	TRBV7-8	CASSLVGQGANQPQHF	TGTGCCAGCAGCTTAGTAGGGCAGGGGGCCAATCAGCCCCAGCATTTT
-	TRBD2	TRBJ2-5	TRBV6-2/TRBV6-3	CASSLPQRGALYQETQYF	TGTGCCAGCAGTCTACCCCAGCGGGGGGCCCTGTACCAAGAGACCCAGTACTTC
few	TRBD1	TRBJ1-5	TRBV2	CASSTQGAFQHF	TGTGCCAGCAGTACACAGGGGGCCTTTCAGCATTTT